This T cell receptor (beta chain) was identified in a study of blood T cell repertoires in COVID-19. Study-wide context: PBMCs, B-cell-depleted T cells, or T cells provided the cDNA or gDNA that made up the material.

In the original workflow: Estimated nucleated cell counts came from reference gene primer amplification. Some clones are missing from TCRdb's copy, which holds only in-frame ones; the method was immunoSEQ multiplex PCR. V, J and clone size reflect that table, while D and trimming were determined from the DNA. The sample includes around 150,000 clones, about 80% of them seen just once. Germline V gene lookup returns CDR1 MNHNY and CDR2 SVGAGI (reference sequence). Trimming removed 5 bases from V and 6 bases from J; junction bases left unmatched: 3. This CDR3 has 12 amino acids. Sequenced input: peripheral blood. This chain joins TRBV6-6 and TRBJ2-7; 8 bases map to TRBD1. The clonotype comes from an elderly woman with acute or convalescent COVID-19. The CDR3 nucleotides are TGTGCCAGCAGTCAGGACAGGGTCGAGCAGTACTTC. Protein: CASSQDRVEQYF.